One and the same sample provided the 15 T cell receptor beta chains below, sequenced in a study of cytomegalovirus exposure and HLA in healthy donors. The PCR used 60 Vbeta and 13 Jbeta primers. Here immunoSEQ multiplex PCR was the method, and the copy in TCRdb shows in-frame clones only, minus some. The profile shows about 130,000 clones, around four fifths of them singletons. The sample comprised PBMCs. The source is a boy younger than 18 in good health and CMV-seronegative.

The gene calls are TRBV6-5 and TRBJ2-1; 9 bases align to TRBD1. Germline trimming cut 7 bases from V and 5 bases from J; bases unmatched to any gene: 6. There are 14 residues in the CDR3. Germline CDR1 is MNHEY and CDR2 is SVGAGI. CDR3 loop: CASTSGTGNNEQFF. CDR3 DNA sequence: TGTGCCAGCACCTCCGGGACAGGGAACAATGAGCAGTTCTTC.

The chain links TRBV27 to TRBJ2-2; 8 positions match TRBD1. Germline trimming cut 8 bases from V and 6 bases from J; bases unmatched to any gene: 14. The germline gives CDR1 MNHEY, CDR2 SMNVEV (reference sequence). This CDR3 has 16 residues. DNA of the CDR3: TGTGCCAGCGGTCCATTGACAGGGGTTAAGGCCGGGGAGCTGTTTTTT. Amino acid sequence: CASGPLTGVKAGELFF.

Only a few counts were recorded for this clone. J is TRBJ1-5 and V is TRBV10-1; D remains unclear. The V and J ends lost 5 bases and 0 bases respectively, with 5 bases between them. CDR1 and CDR2 from the germline V gene are WNHNN and SYGVQD (reference sequence). This CDR3 spans 13 amino acids. As DNA, the CDR3 is TGCGCCAGCAGTCTTTATAGCAATCAGCCCCAGCATTTT. Amino acid sequence: CASSLYSNQPQHF.

There are a few counts of this clone. V usage is TRBV27 and J usage is TRBJ2-7; D gene unclear. This CDR3 is 15 amino acids long. The germline V gene has CDR1 MNHEY and CDR2 SMNVEV (reference sequence). The V and J ends lost 5 bases and 3 bases respectively, with 17 bases between them. CDR3 coding DNA: TGTGCCAGCAGTAGATTAGCCGGAGTCAGCTACGAGCAGTACTTC. This sequence encodes CASSRLAGVSYEQYF.

This chain links TRBV27 with TRBJ2-1; the D gene is possibly TRBD2 (5 bases). The germline CDR1 and CDR2 sequences are MNHEY and SMNVEV (reference sequence). V lost 7 bases and J lost 5, with 18 bases in between. This CDR3 has 15 amino acids. CDR3 DNA sequence: TGTGCCAGCACCCCTGGTGGGGAGCCCGACAATGAGCAGTTCTTC. Translating it yields CASTPGGEPDNEQFF.

This chain joins TRBV6-6 and TRBJ2-3; TRBD2 matches at 11 bases. The CDR3 runs 15 residues. CDR1 is MNHNY and CDR2 is SVGAGI in the germline V gene (reference sequence). Trimming took 5 bases from V and 6 from J; bases not matched to a gene: 7. The CDR3 here is CASSSLAGGGDTQYF. The CDR3 DNA is TGTGCCAGCAGTAGTCTAGCGGGGGGAGGGGATACGCAGTATTTT.

The rearrangement links TRBV5-5 to TRBJ2-1; 8 bases fit TRBD2. The CDR3 is 13 amino acids. CDR1 and CDR2 from the germline V gene are SGHKS and YYEKEE (reference sequence). V trimming: 4 bases; J trimming: 9 bases; junction bases outside the gene matches: 6. CDR3 bases: TGTGCCAGCAGCCAGCGGGAGTGGACTGAGCAGTTCTTC. Amino acids: CASSQREWTEQFF.

The V gene is TRBV5-1, the J gene TRBJ2-7; 7 bases are shared with TRBD1. The CDR3 has 14 amino acids. Per germline, CDR1 SGHRS and CDR2 YFSETQ. V dropped 4 bases and J dropped 2; count of bases not matched to a gene: 6. In DNA form, the CDR3 reads TGCGCCAGCAGCCCCGGACAGGCTCCCTACGAGCAGTACTTC. This sequence encodes CASSPGQAPYEQYF.

This chain's CDR3 is CASTKSGTGYEQYF. CDR3 DNA sequence: TGTGCCAGCACCAAAAGCGGGACAGGCTACGAGCAGTACTTC. The gene calls are TRBV6-1 and TRBJ2-7; D may be TRBD1 (8 bases). The CDR3 has 14 residues. V lost 7 bases to trimming and J lost 3 bases, with 16 bases between them. From germline, CDR1 is MNHNS and CDR2 SASEGT.

This chain connects TRBV29-1 to TRBJ2-7, with D possibly being TRBD2 (5 bases). In germline, CDR1 is SQVTM, CDR2 ANQGSEA. The CDR3 has 12 amino acids. The ends were cut back, 7 bases at V and 7 bases at J, with 17 bases in the middle. The CDR3 loop is CSATQGSGEQYF. In nucleotides, the CDR3 is TGCAGCGCAACGCAAGGGTCGGGGGAGCAGTACTTC.

The chain joins TRBV4-3 to TRBJ2-2, with 9 bases identical to TRBD2. There are 16 residues in the CDR3. The junction had 5 bases not matched to a gene; V was cut back by 0 bases and J by 6 bases. CDR1 is LGHNA and CDR2 is YSLEER in the germline V gene. Here the CDR3 reads CASSQDWTSEAGELFF. The CDR3 DNA reads as TGCGCCAGCAGCCAAGATTGGACTAGCGAAGCCGGGGAGCTGTTTTTT.

The V and J genes are TRBV7-2 and TRBJ2-7; TRBD1 aligns across 7 bases. CDR1 and CDR2 (germline): SGHTA, FQGNSA. CDR3 length equals 14 residues. V shed 8 bases and J 5 bases; nucleotides not matched to a gene: 12. The CDR3 reads CASCPGTAVDEQYF. DNA of the CDR3: TGTGCCAGCTGCCCCGGGACAGCGGTCGACGAGCAGTACTTC.

The V call is TRBV6-5, the J call TRBJ2-5; D is unresolved. Trimming removed 4 bases from V and 2 bases from J, with 8 bases in between. In germline, CDR1 is MNHEY, CDR2 SVGAGI. The CDR3 is made up of 13 amino acids. The CDR3 DNA reads TGTGCCAGCAGTTTAGCAGCTCAAGAGACCCAGTACTTC. This gives the protein CASSLAAQETQYF.

The chain uses TRBV4-3 and TRBJ2-7, with 9 bases aligning to TRBD1. Germline values: CDR1 LGHNA, CDR2 YSLEER. The CDR3 has 16 amino acids. Germline trimming cut 5 bases from V and 5 bases from J; bases unmatched to any gene: 13. Here the CDR3 reads CASSVRSGQGVNEQYF. The CDR3 DNA follows: TGCGCCAGCAGCGTCCGATCGGGACAGGGCGTGAACGAGCAGTACTTC.

A single count supports this clone. V and J are TRBV4-1 and TRBJ2-4; 8 bases are shared with TRBD1. The CDR3 is made up of 14 amino acids. V gave up 4 bases and J gave up 5 bases; unmatched junction bases: 4. Germline CDR1 and CDR2: MGHRA and YSYEKL. CDR3 residues: CASSRGQGENIQYF. Written as DNA, the CDR3 is TGCGCCAGCAGCCGTGGACAGGGAGAAAACATTCAGTACTTC.